One and the same sample provided the 11 T cell receptor beta chains below, sequenced in a study of T cells in Graves' hyperthyroidism and ophthalmopathy. RNA transcripts served as the template for amplifying TCR beta CDR3 regions. The HTBI primer set was used in a first-round RT-PCR of the TCR CDR3. TCRdb re-called the multiplex PCR reads with MiXCR, one entry per CDR3 protein. The table records 300,000 to 450,000 distinct CDR3 sequences, 18% of them present only once. Sequenced: blood. The source is a man aged 18 to 30 with Graves' ophthalmopathy.

This clonotype was counted ten times or more. The V gene is TRBV7-9, the J gene TRBJ1-1; D remains unclear. The CDR3 is 13 amino acids. V lost 8 bases and J lost 2, with 12 bases in between. CDR1 and CDR2 (germline): SEHNR, FQNEAQ (reference sequence). The CDR3 DNA reads TGTGCCAGCCTATTGGATTTAAACACTGAAGCTTTCTTT. Amino acids: CASLLDLNTEAFF.

The rearrangement uses TRBV7-8 and TRBJ1-3, with D possibly matching TRBD1 (6 bases). V gave up 2 bases and J gave up 4 bases, with 9 bases separating them. The germline gives CDR1 SGHVS, CDR2 FQNEAQ. CDR3 size: 14 residues. The DNA of the CDR3 is TGTGCCAGCAGCTTATTCGACAGGGGAAACACCATATATTTT. Protein sequence: CASSLFDRGNTIYF.

The chain carries TRBV20-1 and TRBJ1-1; TRBD1 matches at 9 bases. V dropped 6 bases and J dropped 0; count of bases not matched to a gene: 5. Germline CDR1 reads DFQATT; CDR2 reads SNEGSKA (reference sequence). The CDR3 has 14 amino acids. This chain's CDR3 is CSAGQGNMNTEAFF. The CDR3 nucleotides are TGCAGTGCCGGACAGGGGAATATGAACACTGAAGCTTTCTTT.

A remark on this clonotype: A clone one base away is much larger, so this may be a read error. This chain uses TRBV7-9 with TRBJ2-5, with TRBD1 as a possible D gene (5 bases). The CDR3 length is 12 residues. Germline assignment: CDR1 SEHNR and CDR2 FQNEAQ (reference sequence). CDR3 loop: CANSLADSSWYF. In DNA, the CDR3 is TGTGCCAACAGCTTAGCTGACAGTTCTTGGTACTTC.

This clonotype was observed many times. This sequence joins TRBV11-2 and TRBJ2-7, with TRBD1 identical over 7 bases. V was clipped by 5 bases and J by 5 bases; unmatched bases: 12. Germline V gene sequence: CDR1 SGHAT, CDR2 FQNNGV. There are 15 residues in the CDR3. The CDR3 region has the DNA TGTGCCAGCAGCGACAGGGAAAATCTAAGCAACGAGCAGTACTTC. It specifies CASSDRENLSNEQYF.

This clonotype was observed many times. The chain links TRBV20-1 to TRBJ2-3; D is uncertain. The CDR3 totals 12 residues. V lost 3 bases and J 4 bases, leaving 8 bases between the germline ends. CDR1 DFQATT and CDR2 SNEGSKA come from the germline V gene (reference sequence). CDR3 DNA: TGCAGTGCTAGCTGGCTACCAGATACGCAGTATTTT. Its translation: CSASWLPDTQYF.

This clonotype was seen more than once but under ten times. The chain has TRBV18 and TRBJ1-5; D might be TRBD1 (5 bases). Germline CDR1 KGHSH, CDR2 LQKENI. With 4 bases removed from V and 3 bases from J, the gap between germline ends came to 13 bases. CDR3 size: 15 residues. The CDR3: CASSRTGGDNQPQHF. The DNA of the CDR3 is TGTGCCAGCTCACGTACAGGTGGGGACAATCAGCCCCAGCATTTT.

J is TRBJ1-5 and V is TRBV28; D is unresolved. Germline-derived CDR1 and CDR2 are MDHEN and SYDVKM. Trimming took 3 bases from V and 1 from J, leaving 13 bases between them. This CDR3 is 16 amino acids long. The CDR3 DNA follows: TGTGCCAGCAGTTTGTGGGGTGGGGTAAGCAATCAGCCCCAGCATTTT. This codes for CASSLWGGVSNQPQHF.

This clonotype was counted ten times or more. The gene calls are TRBV12-3 or TRBV12-4 and TRBJ1-5; no firm D call. CDR3 length equals 11 residues. The V gene lost 4 bases and the J gene lost 12 bases, with 10 bases spanning the gap. The CDR3 DNA reads as TGTGCCAGCAGTTATACCTCCCTCCAGCATTTT. Its translation: CASSYTSLQHF.

This clonotype turned up a few times. This sequence joins TRBV18 and TRBJ1-5; the match to TRBD1 covers 11 bases. Germline V lookup: CDR1 KGHSH, CDR2 LQKENI. The J segment lost 7 bases and the V segment lost 4 bases, leaving 6 bases of the junction unmatched. The CDR3 has 15 amino acids. The CDR3 reads CASSLGQGADQPQHF. CDR3 DNA sequence: TGTGCCAGCTCACTTGGACAGGGGGCGGACCAGCCCCAGCATTTT.

This clonotype showed up many times. The V gene is TRBV2, the J gene TRBJ2-7; 10 bases match TRBD1. The germline V gene has CDR1 SNHLY and CDR2 FYNNEI. The CDR3 consists of 16 residues. The J segment lost 0 bases and the V segment lost 6 bases, leaving 8 bases of the junction unmatched. CDR3 nucleotides: TGTGCCAGCAGACTTCCGGGACAGGGGAGCTCCTACGAGCAGTACTTC. Translating it yields CASRLPGQGSSYEQYF.